A selection of T cell receptor beta chains follows, all from one sample in a study of blood T cells in healthy people across ages. In TCRdb, the 5' RACE reads were re-called with MiXCR into one record per CDR3 protein. The table lists about 1,500,000 distinct CDR3 sequences, 28% of them singletons. The sample comprised blood. All receptors come from a woman younger than 45 in good health. Each CDR3 is given with its conserved first and last residue. D genes are given only for firm matches. Expanded clones are given a class, and other clones once, few, many or no size at all.

>few|TRBD2|TRBV7-9|TRBJ2-1|15
CASSLGEGPYNEQFF
TGTGCCAGCAGCTTAGGGGAGGGCCCCTACAATGAGCAGTTCTTC
>-|-|TRBV18|TRBJ2-7|13
CASLEGGSNEQYF
TGTGCCAGCCTAGAGGGTGGGTCCAACGAGCAGTACTTC
>-|TRBD2|TRBV7-2|TRBJ2-1|13
CASSSQWGGEQFF
TGTGCCAGCAGCTCGCAGTGGGGGGGTGAGCAGTTCTTC
>many|TRBD2|TRBV20-1|TRBJ2-1|15
CSALTWSGSNNEQFF
TGCAGTGCTTTAACGTGGAGCGGGAGTAACAATGAGCAGTTCTTC
>few|-|TRBV7-9|TRBJ2-7|14
CASSQTRQSYEQYF
TGTGCCAGCAGCCAGACGCGGCAGAGCTACGAGCAGTACTTC
>few|-|TRBV9|TRBJ1-1|13
CASSVTPYTEAFF
TGTGCCAGCAGCGTAACTCCCTACACTGAAGCTTTCTTT
>-|-|TRBV20-1|TRBJ2-1|14
CSAGLGQGGYEQFF
TGCAGTGCTGGTCTCGGGCAGGGGGGTTATGAGCAGTTCTTC
>few|-|TRBV29-1|TRBJ2-1|12
CSVVVRGNEQFF
TGCAGTGTTGTAGTCAGGGGAAATGAGCAGTTCTTC
>many|TRBD2|TRBV2|TRBJ2-5|13
CASNPAGGETQYF
TGTGCCAGCAACCCAGCGGGAGGAGAGACCCAGTACTTC
>few|-|TRBV21-1|TRBJ2-5|15
CASTLPGGQQETQYF
TGTGCCAGCACCCTCCCGGGGGGGCAGCAAGAGACCCAGTACTTC
>many|-|TRBV7-2|TRBJ2-1|14
CASSLEGFRNEQFF
TGTGCCAGCAGCTTAGAAGGGTTCCGCAATGAGCAGTTCTTC
>-|-|TRBV5-6|TRBJ1-2|13
CASTPWGYRGYTF
TGTGCCAGCACCCCATGGGGGTATCGAGGTTACACCTTC
>few|TRBD1|TRBV12-3/TRBV12-4|TRBJ1-5|17
CASSKRQGAGGNRPQHF
TGTGCCAGCAGTAAACGACAGGGGGCCGGGGGCAATCGGCCCCAGCATTTT
>many|-|TRBV5-1|TRBJ2-5|14
CASSLGTIQETQYF
TGCGCCAGCAGCTTGGGAACAATCCAAGAGACCCAGTACTTC
>-|-|TRBV11-2|TRBJ2-1|14
CASSVLQGSDEQFF
TGTGCCAGCAGCGTACTACAGGGTTCGGATGAGCAGTTCTTC
>many|-|TRBV7-2|TRBJ2-5|14
CASSPTGPTGTQYF
TGTGCCAGCAGCCCTACAGGGCCCACCGGGACCCAGTACTTC
>once|-|TRBV12-3/TRBV12-4|TRBJ2-5|15
CASSLFALQGETQYF
TGTGCCAGCAGTTTATTCGCCCTACAAGGGGAGACCCAGTACTTC
>-|-|TRBV29-1|TRBJ2-7|15
CSLSNWDGLIYEQYF
TGCAGCTTGTCAAACTGGGACGGTCTGATCTACGAGCAGTACTTC
>few|-|TRBV10-3|TRBJ2-3|13
CAIRESQVQSQYF
TGTGCCATCAGAGAGTCACAGGTCCAATCTCAGTATTTT
>few|-|TRBV12-3/TRBV12-4|TRBJ2-1|12
CASSLSSHEQFF
TGTGCCAGCAGTTTAAGTAGTCACGAGCAGTTCTTC
>-|-|TRBV9|TRBJ1-2|15
CASSVAGDPLYGYTF
TGTGCCAGCAGCGTAGCGGGGGACCCACTGTATGGCTACACCTTC
>few|-|TRBV20-1|TRBJ2-2|14
CSAPGTSNTGELFF
TGCAGTGCCCCCGGGACATCTAACACCGGGGAGCTGTTTTTT
>-|TRBD1|TRBV12-3/TRBV12-4|TRBJ2-5|14
CASSIRQGEETQYF
TGTGCCAGCAGCATACGACAGGGGGAAGAGACCCAGTACTTC
>-|-|TRBV25-1|TRBJ1-1|13
CAVSAGLNTEAFF
TGTGCCGTCTCGGCAGGTCTCAACACTGAAGCTTTCTTT
>-|-|TRBV7-9|TRBJ1-4|13
CASSQVEGEKLFF
TGTGCCAGCAGCCAGGTCGAAGGGGAAAAACTGTTTTTT
>-|-|TRBV20-1|TRBJ2-1|17
CSARDKGLTISYNEQFF
TGCAGTGCTAGAGATAAAGGCCTAACCATATCCTACAATGAGCAGTTCTTC
>few|-|TRBV2|TRBJ2-3|12
CASSDIPDTQYF
TGTGCCAGCAGTGACATTCCAGATACGCAGTATTTT
>-|-|TRBV20-1|TRBJ2-1|14
CSAQDSRGQETQFF
TGCAGTGCCCAGGACAGTCGCGGCCAAGAGACCCAGTTCTTC
>-|TRBD1|TRBV7-9|TRBJ1-4|16
CASSFPTGTDNEKLFF
TGTGCCAGCAGCTTCCCCACCGGGACAGACAATGAAAAACTGTTTTTT
>-|-|TRBV12-5|TRBJ2-7|14
CASGLTDYYNEQYF
TGTGCTAGTGGTTTGACGGACTACTACAATGAGCAGTACTTC
>many|-|TRBV7-3|TRBJ2-1|11
CASSNSNEQFF
TGTGCCAGCAGCAATAGCAATGAGCAGTTCTTC
>-|TRBD2|TRBV27|TRBJ2-4|15
CASSAGGAGGNIQYF
TGTGCCAGCAGTGCTGGGGGCGCGGGGGGAAACATTCAGTACTTC
>many|-|TRBV7-9|TRBJ1-2|17
CASSSSSRGDNNYGYTF
TGTGCCAGCAGCTCCTCAAGTAGAGGGGATAATAACTATGGCTACACCTTC
>few|-|TRBV30|TRBJ1-5|13
CAWQGQVNQPQHF
TGTGCCTGGCAGGGACAAGTCAATCAGCCCCAGCATTTT
>-|TRBD1|TRBV7-2|TRBJ2-5|16
CASSLTGQGSQETQYF
TGTGCCAGCAGCTTAACAGGACAGGGGTCCCAAGAGACCCAGTACTTC
>-|TRBD2|TRBV29-1|TRBJ2-7|15
CSVEDGASGGYEQYF
TGCAGCGTTGAAGATGGGGCTAGCGGGGGCTACGAGCAGTACTTC
>few|TRBD1|TRBV20-1|TRBJ2-3|16
CSAPSAQGVRSDTQYF
TGCAGTGCTCCTTCGGCACAGGGGGTTCGGTCAGATACGCAGTATTTT
>few|-|TRBV12-3/TRBV12-4|TRBJ1-5|13
CASSLFDSQPQHF
TGTGCCAGCAGTTTGTTCGATTCACAACCCCAGCATTTT
>-|TRBD2|TRBV6-2/TRBV6-3|TRBJ2-1|15
CASTLRDSGANEQFF
TGTGCCAGCACGCTCCGGGATAGCGGGGCCAATGAGCAGTTCTTC
>-|TRBD1|TRBV5-1|TRBJ2-3|15
CASSWGQPTGDTQYF
TGCGCCAGCAGCTGGGGACAGCCGACAGGGGATACGCAGTATTTT
>-|TRBD2|TRBV20-1|TRBJ2-1|15
CSARGTSGGYDEQFF
TGCAGTGCTAGGGGGACTAGCGGGGGCTACGATGAGCAGTTCTTC
>few|-|TRBV3-1|TRBJ2-3|14
CASSQEPSWDTQYF
TGTGCCAGCAGCCAGGAACCTTCGTGGGATACGCAGTATTTT
>many|-|TRBV20-1|TRBJ2-5|11
CSGQHQETQYF
TGCAGTGGACAGCACCAAGAGACCCAGTACTTC
>many|TRBD2|TRBV4-1|TRBJ2-4|17
CASSAGLAGAVGNIQYF
TGCGCCAGCAGCGCGGGACTAGCGGGGGCCGTGGGAAACATTCAGTACTTC
>-|-|TRBV2|TRBJ2-1|14
CASSESTPYNEQFF
TGTGCCAGCAGTGAATCTACCCCCTACAATGAGCAGTTCTTC
>-|-|TRBV29-1|TRBJ2-2|11
CSVSNTGELFF
TGCAGCGTTTCTAACACCGGGGAGCTGTTTTTT
>-|TRBD1|TRBV20-1|TRBJ1-1|14
CSARGTGGAGEAFF
TGCAGTGCTAGAGGAACAGGGGGCGCGGGTGAAGCTTTCTTT
>few|-|TRBV5-6|TRBJ1-1|14
CASSRVGAGIEAFF
TGTGCCAGCAGCCGCGTAGGCGCGGGGATTGAAGCTTTCTTT
>-|-|TRBV7-2|TRBJ2-1|16
CASSLNVGGRYNEQFF
TGTGCCAGCAGCCTCAACGTGGGAGGTCGGTACAATGAGCAGTTCTTC
>-|-|TRBV24-1|TRBJ2-1|13
CVTSGERANEQFF
TGTGTCACCAGTGGAGAGAGGGCCAATGAGCAGTTCTTC
>few|-|TRBV12-3/TRBV12-4|TRBJ1-4|14
CASSGGGRGEKLFF
TGTGCCAGCAGTGGGGGTGGGCGCGGGGAAAAACTGTTTTTT
>many|-|TRBV12-3/TRBV12-4|TRBJ2-3|12
CASRYNTDTQYF
TGTGCCAGCAGGTACAACACAGATACGCAGTATTTT
>-|TRBD1|TRBV7-2|TRBJ1-2|13
CASSSETGPGYTF
TGTGCCAGCAGCTCGGAGACAGGGCCGGGCTACACCTTC
>many|-|TRBV6-6|TRBJ2-7|16
CASSYYATDTVYEQYF
TGTGCCAGCAGTTACTACGCGACAGACACCGTCTACGAGCAGTACTTC
>few|-|TRBV20-1|TRBJ1-5|13
CSARGTSNQPQHF
TGCAGTGCTAGAGGGACTAGCAATCAGCCCCAGCATTTT